A single sample gave rise to the 16 T cell receptor beta chains below, sequenced in a study of cytomegalovirus exposure and HLA in healthy donors. PCR involved 60 Vbeta and 13 Jbeta primers. Using immunoSEQ multiplex PCR, the repertoire was profiled, and TCRdb retains in-frame clones only, with some absent. The sample lists 170,000 or so clones; around three quarters were seen once. The sequenced sample consisted of PBMCs. Receptor source: a boy under 18 in good health and CMV-seronegative.

This rearrangement joins TRBV19 to TRBJ1-2; the D is unclear. CDR1 is LNHDA and CDR2 is SQIVND in the germline V gene (reference sequence). The length of the CDR3 is 13 residues. V gave up 5 bases and J gave up 1 base, with 8 bases separating them. The CDR3 DNA is TGTGCCAGTAGTTGGTCGGTTAACTATGGCTACACCTTC. Protein: CASSWSVNYGYTF.

For this clone: The junction and the germline gene differ at one end; a read error may be behind it. The chain links TRBV7-9 to TRBJ1-1; no definite D call. Per the germline V gene, CDR1 is SEHNR and CDR2 is FQNEAQ (reference sequence). CDR3 length: 16 amino acids. CDR3 region: CSSSPGPGKVGTEAFF. The CDR3 DNA reads TGTTCCAGCAGCCCCGGACCGGGAAAAGTCGGCACTGAAGCTTTCTTT.

The chain's CDR3 is CASSQESGGLDYGYTF. As DNA, the CDR3 is TGCGCCAGCAGCCAAGAATCAGGGGGCTTAGACTATGGCTACACCTTC. The V and J genes are TRBV4-3 and TRBJ1-2; 8 bases line up with TRBD1. Trimming at V came to 0 bases and at J to 3 bases, leaving 6 bases not matched to a gene. Germline V CDR1 and CDR2: LGHNA, YSLEER. The CDR3 loop spans 16 amino acids.

The rearrangement joins TRBV5-1 to TRBJ2-7, with D unresolved. CDR3 length equals 14 residues. Trimming took 1 base from V and 0 from J, leaving 8 bases between them. Germline V gene sequence: CDR1 SGHRS, CDR2 YFSETQ. The CDR3 loop is CASSLSADSYEQYF. CDR3 DNA sequence: TGCGCCAGCAGCTTGTCTGCAGACTCCTACGAGCAGTACTTC.

This sequence joins TRBV19 and TRBJ1-5; D call uncertain. This CDR3 region has 16 residues. In germline, CDR1 is LNHDA, CDR2 SQIVND (reference sequence). Trimming removed 5 bases at V and 7 bases at J, with 21 bases between. CDR3 nucleotides: TGTGCCAGTAGTCCCGAAGAATACACATTTCCACAGCCCCAGCATTTT. It encodes CASSPEEYTFPQPQHF.

V and J are TRBV30 and TRBJ2-5, with D unclear. V was cut by 1 base and J by 4 bases, with 4 bases left in between. From germline, CDR1 is GTSNPN and CDR2 SVGIG (reference sequence). The CDR3 length is 11 residues. CDR3 DNA sequence: TGTGCCTGGAGTGACTCAGAGACCCAGTACTTC. Its protein is CAWSDSETQYF.

The gene calls are TRBV29-1 and TRBJ2-1; D is perhaps TRBD2 (5 bases). The CDR3 covers 15 residues. Germline CDR1 reads SQVTM; CDR2 reads ANQGSEA. V lost 1 base, J lost 1 base, and 11 bases lay in between. The CDR3 here is CSVEGKGASYNEQFF. The CDR3 nucleotides read TGCAGCGTTGAAGGCAAGGGAGCTTCCTACAATGAGCAGTTCTTC.

The V and J genes are TRBV7-2 and TRBJ2-2; D might be TRBD1 (5 bases). The germline gives CDR1 SGHTA, CDR2 FQGNSA. The CDR3 has 15 residues. Trimming removed 3 bases from V and 2 bases from J, with 10 bases in between. The CDR3: CASSFSGANTGELFF. DNA for the CDR3: TGTGCCAGCAGCTTCTCTGGGGCAAACACCGGGGAGCTGTTTTTT.

The CDR3 DNA sequence: TGTGCCAGCAGCCATCGACAGCAGAATGAAAAACTGTTTTTT. Its protein product is CASSHRQQNEKLFF. The J gene is TRBJ1-4, the V gene TRBV7-9, with D possibly matching TRBD1 (5 bases). The V and J ends lost 5 bases and 5 bases respectively, with 12 bases between them. This CDR3 is built from 14 residues. The germline gives CDR1 SEHNR, CDR2 FQNEAQ (reference sequence).

This chain links TRBV5-1 with TRBJ2-1, with D unresolved. The V gene lost 0 bases and the J gene lost 7 bases, with 14 bases spanning the gap. The length of the CDR3 is 15 residues. Germline V gene lookup returns CDR1 SGHRS and CDR2 YFSETQ. This chain's CDR3 is CASSLGDWYSNEQFF. The DNA for the CDR3 is TGCGCCAGCAGCTTGGGCGACTGGTATTCGAATGAGCAGTTCTTC.

The chain uses TRBV4-2 and TRBJ2-6; tentative D call: TRBD1 (5 bases). With 3 bases removed from V and 0 bases from J, the gap between germline ends came to 9 bases. CDR3 length equals 16 residues. Looked up from germline, CDR1 is LGHNA and CDR2 is YNFKEQ. CDR3 sequence reads: CASSHMDNSGANVLTF. DNA of the CDR3: TGTGCCAGCAGCCACATGGACAACTCTGGGGCCAACGTCCTGACTTTC.

The genes are TRBV30 and TRBJ2-5; possibly TRBD2 for D (5 bases). The CDR3 totals 11 residues. Germline values: CDR1 GTSNPN, CDR2 SVGIG (reference sequence). The V gene lost 5 bases and the J gene lost 7 bases, with 11 bases spanning the gap. The CDR3 bases are TGTGCCTGGGGGGTGAGCGGGACCCAGTACTTC. It encodes CAWGVSGTQYF.

This clone was counted only a few times. The rearrangement uses TRBV18 and TRBJ1-4, with 10 bases aligning to TRBD1. This CDR3 spans 17 amino acids. V dropped 3 bases and J dropped 0; count of bases not matched to a gene: 4. The V gene's germline CDR1 is KGHSH and CDR2 LQKENI. CDR3 in DNA: TGTGCCAGCTCACCGGTCGGACAGGGGGCAACTAATGAAAAACTGTTTTTT. Its protein is CASSPVGQGATNEKLFF.

This chain joins TRBV6-5 and TRBJ1-2; 7 nucleotides agree with TRBD1. Looked up from germline, CDR1 is MNHEY and CDR2 is SVGAGI. The V segment lost 7 bases and the J segment 4 bases; nucleotides outside the gene matches: 9. The CDR3 is 14 residues long. This CDR3 is CASTRPGTAYGYTF. The CDR3 region has the DNA TGTGCCAGCACCCGCCCCGGGACAGCCTATGGCTACACCTTC.

The gene calls are TRBV5-1 and TRBJ2-5; 9 bases are a match to TRBD1. V lost 3 bases and J lost 3; bases outside the gene matches: 3. The CDR3 has 14 amino acids. Germline values: CDR1 SGHRS, CDR2 YFSETQ. CDR3: CASSSRTGEETQYF. The CDR3 DNA is TGCGCCAGCAGCTCCCGGACAGGGGAAGAGACCCAGTACTTC.

This chain uses TRBV2 with TRBJ2-3, with 9 bases identical to TRBD1. Germline V gene data show CDR1 as SNHLY and CDR2 as FYNNEI. Trimming removed 6 bases from V and 4 bases from J; junction bases left unmatched: 5. CDR3 size: 14 residues. CDR3 sequence reads: CASRKRQGADTQYF. In DNA, the CDR3 is TGTGCCAGCAGGAAGAGACAGGGGGCAGATACGCAGTATTTT.